This T cell receptor (beta chain) emerged from a study of T cell responses to AZD1222 COVID-19 vaccine (dated by TCRdb to the early 2020s). A note on the overall study: AZD1222 recipients whose second dose came at about 4 weeks and those whose second dose came at about 12 weeks were combined into one group, since spike-specific TCR depth and breadth did not differ between the two schedules. TCR sequencing covered approximately 230 trial participants: about 210 given two doses of AZD1222 and some 25 given two doses of MenACWY control vaccine. Trial participants were enrolled by age into subgroups of 18-55, 56-69 and 70-plus years, and about 150, 27 and 61 TCR-sequenced participants, respectively, were included in these subgroups.

The paper's findings and limits, for the study overall: Participants were mostly white British and included more females than males, and it was suggested by the authors that clonal diversity may have been underestimated. Vaccine-associated CD4 TCRs spanned the whole spike protein, with dominant responses in regions 160-218 and 743-854. Reportedly, almost half of the unique spike-specific TCRs recognized epitopes lying outside the regions that are mutated in the B.1.351 and B.1.1.7 variants. In the small 56-69-year group, the increase in depth fell short of significance, most likely because of low power. Because no day 14 peak-response samples were available, repertoires were characterized only after the peak T cell response. Conclusions about previously exposed vaccinees are limited because only a handful of AZD1222 recipients were SARS-CoV-2 seropositive at baseline. A significant rise in spike-specific TCR breadth and depth was observed after two AZD1222 doses relative to day 0 and relative to MenACWY recipients.

The sample's time point label, in plain terms: baseline before first vaccination. Vaccinee samples were obtained from the UK trials COV001 and COV002, which included a single-blind randomized controlled phase 2/3 trial of AZD1222 (ChAdOx1 nCoV-19) in healthy adults. Trial participant PBMC samples were collected at day 0 and day 28 after the second dose for TCRbeta chain sequencing. The CDR3 regions of human TCRbeta chains were analyzed by immunosequencing. The authors processed their data as follows. Repertoire TCRs were checked for matches against a reference library of SARS-CoV-2-specific TCRs that had been generated using the MIRA antigen-specificity platform. Breadth meant the fraction of unique TCRs that were SARS-CoV-2-associated, whereas depth meant the fraction of total T cells that were SARS-CoV-2-associated. Using the MIRA data, every spike-specific TCR was mapped to the spike region that the TCR reacted to and assigned to either a CD4 or a CD8 class. Log10-transformed breadth and depth values were compared by one-way ANOVA with Sidak's multiple comparisons tests. The clones in this table, taken by TCRdb from immuneACCESS, are in-frame only. Not every clone is retained; where verified, under half of the shortfall comes from an unresolved V gene, and the cause of the rest is unknown. V and J calls and clone size are given by that table; D and trimming were obtained from the DNA. The sample table holds some 130,000 clones, of which about 89% were seen once. The ten largest clones add up to about 6% of the sample.

Trimming costs V 0 bases and J 4 bases, and their ends lie 8 bases apart. Inclusive of the bounding cysteine and phenylalanine, the CDR3 is 13 residues long. Here the CDR3 DNA is all that survives: 39 bases in frame from base 1. CDR1 and CDR2 are read off the germline V gene as SGHRS and YFSETQ. To note about this clone: Its antigen has not been determined. No per-base quality is available; no much larger clone lies one base away. Other nucleotide sequences from this sample produce the same CDR3.

The receptor's source is an adult in good health. Recombination connected TRBV5-1 to TRBJ2-7; no confident D gene assignment can be made. This specimen consisted of peripheral blood, obtained on day 0 of AZD1222 vaccination. The DNA sequence reads TGCGCCAGCAGCTTGGGGTCACTTTACGAGCAGTACTTC. This codes for CASSLGSLYEQYF.